This T cell receptor beta chain was found in a study of blood T cell repertoires in COVID-19 (dated by TCRdb to about 2020). General notes on the study: Samples from collaborators originated in the United States, Italy and Spain and spanned both the acute and convalescent phases of COVID-19. The prospective study material was composed of cDNA or gDNA derived from T cells, B-cell-depleted T cells, or PBMCs. Subjects who had been exposed to COVID-19, were actively infected with it, or had recovered from it provided the deeply sampled blood TCRbeta repertoires that made up the dataset. HLA class I and class II types, where available, came from metadata supplied by the sample provider rather than from assay-based typing. A freely available public database, intended as a resource for researchers studying the immune response to SARS-CoV-2, is where the repertoires were released. The samples were drawn from the first 160 participants of the ongoing ImmuneRACE study and from 950 to 1,500 subjects provided by 6 global collaborators. Sample metadata almost always included a de-identified subject ID, COVID-19 status, age in years and sex.

TCRbeta CDR3 regions were amplified from genomic DNA by means of the immunoSEQ Assay, a bias-controlled multiplex PCR. The original methods were these. The number of nucleated cells in each sample was estimated from the amplification of reference gene primers within the assay. To quantify the absolute abundance of each unique TCRbeta CDR3 rearrangement, sequence reads were collapsed and filtered. For each sample, productive Simpson clonality was calculated as the square root of Simpson's diversity index across productive rearrangements. TCRdb obtained this table from immuneACCESS and retained in-frame rearrangements with V and J assigned. These tables miss some clones; where compared with another copy, unresolved V genes account for less than half of the shortfall, and the remainder is unexplained. Clonal size and the V and J genes are those of that table, whereas D and trimming came from the DNA. Counted in this sample were around 190,000 clones; 84% of them appeared once. Together, the top ten hold 3% to 3.5% of the sample.

Enrolling through a virtual design, the prospective study's participants ranged in age from roughly 18 to 89 years and lived across 24 United States geographic areas. In the prospective study, cohorts were assigned on the basis of participant-reported clinical history obtained from a screening survey and a study questionnaire. A participant counted as exposed if, within 2 weeks of entering the study, that participant had been in contact with someone who had a PCR-confirmed or clinician-diagnosed COVID-19 case. In the prospective study, whole blood, serum and a nasopharyngeal or oropharyngeal swab were collected from each participant by mobile phlebotomists. Prospective study participants could optionally give additional blood draws and questionnaires over a roughly two-month period. Before DNA extraction, blood samples from the prospective study were shipped at room temperature or frozen. Summary of the overall study and its limitations: The amount of clinical and demographic metadata varied by source and participant and was provided uncurated.

V is pruned by 0 bases and J by 5 bases, leaving 7 bases of the junction without a gene match. CDR1 and CDR2 are drawn from the germline V gene (reference sequence): LNHNV, YYDKDF. CDR3 length: 16 amino acids, cysteine to phenylalanine. The kept DNA is CDR3 alone, 48 bases in frame from the first base. Remarks on this clone: Its antigen specificity is not known. Base-call qualities are not available, and no considerably larger clone is one nucleotide away.

This receptor was identified in a woman aged 25 to 39 who had been exposed to COVID-19. The sequence joins TRBV15 to TRBJ2-3, and 8 junction bases match TRBD1. What was sequenced was PBMCs or T cells enriched from blood (not recorded which). The sequenced DNA is TGTGCCACCAGCAGAGAAAGGGGGACAGGACTAGATACGCAGTATTTT. It translates to CATSRERGTGLDTQYF.